These T cell receptor beta chains were read from a single sample in a study of a mutant IDH1 vaccine in newly diagnosed glioma. These receptors' targets are unknown. TCRdb's copy holds only in-frame clones and misses some; the assay was immunoSEQ multiplex PCR. This sample has some 42,000 clones, with 75% to 90% found just once. The starting material was PBMCs, obtained from a glioma patient whose treatment included an IDH1 peptide vaccine. Receptors originate from a man aged 40-49 years with glioma. CDR3s include the opening cysteine and the closing phenylalanine or tryptophan. D genes are given only for firm matches. Part of the rows lack a size; the others show once, few, many or a class for expanded clones.

V	J	size	D	DNA	CDR3
TRBV7-9	TRBJ1-5	NA	TRBD1	TGTGCCAGCAGCATGACAGGGGGCAATCAGCCCCAGCATTTT	CASSMTGGNQPQHF
TRBV7-9	TRBJ2-5	NA	NA	TGTGCCAGCCGAGGGTACCAAGAGACCCAGTACTTC	CASRGYQETQYF
TRBV25-1	TRBJ1-1	NA	NA	TGTGCCAGCAGGACTATGGCGGGAGCTTTCTTT	CASRTMAGAFF
TRBV7-9	TRBJ2-5	NA	TRBD2	TGTGCCAGTAGGCATAGCGGGAGAGGGCAAACCCAGTACTTC	CASRHSGRGQTQYF
TRBV6-1	TRBJ2-4	NA	NA	TGTGCCAGCAGTGGATTTGTTCGGGGTTACCTGCTAGCCAAAAACATTCAGTACTTC	CASSGFVRGYLLAKNIQYF
TRBV5-1	TRBJ1-2	NA	NA	TGCGCCAGCAGCTTGGGGCAGACGGGAGGCTACACCTTC	CASSLGQTGGYTF
TRBV4-2	TRBJ1-5	NA	NA	TGTGCCAGCAGCCAAGAGCCGGGGGGAGGTCAGCCCCAGCATTTT	CASSQEPGGGQPQHF
TRBV29-1	TRBJ1-2	NA	TRBD1	TGCAGCGCCCCGGACAGGTGGGGGGGCTACACCTTC	CSAPDRWGGYTF
TRBV19	TRBJ2-2	NA	NA	TGTGCCAGTAGTCTACAGACGAACACCGGGGAGCTGTTTTTT	CASSLQTNTGELFF
TRBV10-3	TRBJ1-2	few	NA	TGTGCCATCAGACCCGGGGGACAAATTAACTATGGCTACACCTTC	CAIRPGGQINYGYTF
TRBV14	TRBJ2-2	NA	NA	TGTGCCAGCAGCCTCAACCTACTAGCCTCGAGCACCGGGGAGCTGTTTTTT	CASSLNLLASSTGELFF
TRBV2	TRBJ2-3	NA	NA	TGTGCCAGCAGTGAGGTCGGCCAGTACACAGATACGCAGTATTTT	CASSEVGQYTDTQYF
TRBV6-5	TRBJ2-7	NA	NA	TGTGCCACTGGACAGAACTACGAGCAGTACTTC	CATGQNYEQYF
TRBV18	TRBJ1-1	NA	NA	TGTGCCAGCTCACGGGTGGGGCAAAACACTGAAGCTTTCTTT	CASSRVGQNTEAFF
TRBV30	TRBJ2-1	NA	TRBD1	TGTGCCTGGATGTCCAGGGACAGGGTACAGCAGTTCTTC	CAWMSRDRVQQFF
TRBV12-5	TRBJ1-2	NA	NA	TGTGCTAGTGCCTGGGGGGACGGCTATGGCTACACCTTC	CASAWGDGYGYTF
TRBV5-1	TRBJ2-3	NA	NA	TGCGCCAGCAGCTCCCTGGGAGACCGGCGCACAGATACGCAGTATTTT	CASSSLGDRRTDTQYF
TRBV7-2	TRBJ2-1	NA	TRBD2	TGTGCCAGCAGCCCGACATCTAGCGGGTCTGGAAATGAGCAGTTCTTC	CASSPTSSGSGNEQFF
TRBV19	TRBJ2-7	NA	NA	TGTGCCAGTAGTCCCGAGATGGGGAAGGCATCAGCCTACGAGCAGTACTTC	CASSPEMGKASAYEQYF
TRBV4-1	TRBJ1-2	NA	NA	TGCGCCAGCAAAGACGGCGTGCTGGACTATGGCTACACCTTC	CASKDGVLDYGYTF
TRBV18	TRBJ2-7	NA	NA	TGTGCCAGCTCTCGCCAGGGGGGCTACGAGCAGTACTTC	CASSRQGGYEQYF
TRBV7-3	TRBJ1-2	NA	TRBD1	TGTGCCAGCAGCTTGGACAGGTCCCTCTATGGCTACACCTTC	CASSLDRSLYGYTF
TRBV7-2	TRBJ2-7	once	NA	TGTGCCAGCAGCCCGCGGGGAGCGATAACCTACGAGCAGTACTTC	CASSPRGAITYEQYF
TRBV10-3	TRBJ2-7	once	NA	TGTGCCATCAAGTCAGAGAGGTTGTATCCGGCCTACGAGCAGTACTTC	CAIKSERLYPAYEQYF
TRBV19	TRBJ2-2	NA	NA	TGTGCCACCCTGTCGACAGAGAACACCGGGGAGCTGTTTTTT	CATLSTENTGELFF
TRBV13	TRBJ2-1	NA	TRBD2	TGTGCCAGCAGCTTTTCAGTCGCTAGCGGAACCTACAATGAGCAGTTCTTC	CASSFSVASGTYNEQFF